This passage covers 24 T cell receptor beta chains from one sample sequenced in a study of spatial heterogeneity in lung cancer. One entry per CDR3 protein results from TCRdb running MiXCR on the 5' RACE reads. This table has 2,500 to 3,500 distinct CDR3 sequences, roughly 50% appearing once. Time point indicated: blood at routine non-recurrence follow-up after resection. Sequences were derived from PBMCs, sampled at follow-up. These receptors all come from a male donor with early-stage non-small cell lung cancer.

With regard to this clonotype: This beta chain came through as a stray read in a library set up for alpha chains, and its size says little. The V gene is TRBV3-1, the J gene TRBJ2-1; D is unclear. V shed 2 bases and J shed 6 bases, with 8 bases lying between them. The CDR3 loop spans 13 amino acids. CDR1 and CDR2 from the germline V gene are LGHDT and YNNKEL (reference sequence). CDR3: CASSQIRGNEQFF. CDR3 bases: TGTGCCAGCAGCCAAATAAGAGGCAATGAGCAGTTCTTC.

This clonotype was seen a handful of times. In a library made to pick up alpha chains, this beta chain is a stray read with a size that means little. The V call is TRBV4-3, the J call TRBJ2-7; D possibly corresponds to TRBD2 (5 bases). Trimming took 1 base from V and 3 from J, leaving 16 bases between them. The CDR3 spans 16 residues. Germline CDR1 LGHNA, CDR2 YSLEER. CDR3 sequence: CASSQGSLAVGYEQYF. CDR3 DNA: TGCGCCAGCAGCCAAGGAAGCCTAGCCGTCGGCTACGAGCAGTACTTC.

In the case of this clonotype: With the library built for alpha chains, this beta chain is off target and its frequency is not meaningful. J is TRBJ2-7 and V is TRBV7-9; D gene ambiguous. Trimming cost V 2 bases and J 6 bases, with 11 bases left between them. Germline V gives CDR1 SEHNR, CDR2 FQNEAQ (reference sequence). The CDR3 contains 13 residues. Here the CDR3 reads CASSLSTRCEQYF. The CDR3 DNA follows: TGTGCCAGCAGCTTATCAACCCGCTGCGAGCAGTACTTC.

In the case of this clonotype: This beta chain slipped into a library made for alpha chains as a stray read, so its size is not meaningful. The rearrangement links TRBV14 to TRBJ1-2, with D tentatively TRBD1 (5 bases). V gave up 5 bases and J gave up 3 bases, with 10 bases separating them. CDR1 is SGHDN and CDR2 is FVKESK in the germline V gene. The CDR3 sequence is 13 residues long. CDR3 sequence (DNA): TGTGCCAGCAGCTCTGACAGATACTATGGCTACACCTTC. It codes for CASSSDRYYGYTF.

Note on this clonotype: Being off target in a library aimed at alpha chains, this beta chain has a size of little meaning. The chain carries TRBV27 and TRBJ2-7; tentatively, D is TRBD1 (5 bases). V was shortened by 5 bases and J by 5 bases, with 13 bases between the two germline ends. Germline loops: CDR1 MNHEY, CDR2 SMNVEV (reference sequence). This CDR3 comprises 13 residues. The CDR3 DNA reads TGTGCCAGCAGTGCCCGGCAGGGAAACGAGCAGTACTTC. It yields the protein CASSARQGNEQYF.

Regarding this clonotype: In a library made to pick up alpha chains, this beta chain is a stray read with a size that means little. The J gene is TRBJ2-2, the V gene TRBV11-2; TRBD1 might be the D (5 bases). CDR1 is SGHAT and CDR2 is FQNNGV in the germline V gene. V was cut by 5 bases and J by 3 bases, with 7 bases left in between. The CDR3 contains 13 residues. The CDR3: CASSKGYTGELFF. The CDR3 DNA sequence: TGTGCCAGCAGCAAGGGGTACACCGGGGAGCTGTTTTTT.

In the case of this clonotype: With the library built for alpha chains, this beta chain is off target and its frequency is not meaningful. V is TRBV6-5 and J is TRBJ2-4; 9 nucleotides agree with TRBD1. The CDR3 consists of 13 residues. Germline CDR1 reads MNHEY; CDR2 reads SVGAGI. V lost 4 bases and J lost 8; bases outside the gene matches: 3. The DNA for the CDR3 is TGTGCCAGCAGTTCACAGGGGGCGCACATTCAGTACTTC. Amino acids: CASSSQGAHIQYF.

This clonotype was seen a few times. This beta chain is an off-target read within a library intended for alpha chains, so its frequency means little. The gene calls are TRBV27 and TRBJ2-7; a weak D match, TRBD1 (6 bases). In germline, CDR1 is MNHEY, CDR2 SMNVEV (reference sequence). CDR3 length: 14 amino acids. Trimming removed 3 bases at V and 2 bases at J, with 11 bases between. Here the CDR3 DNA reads TGTGCCAGCAGTTTCGGCAGGGGACCCTACGAGCAGTACTTC. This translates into CASSFGRGPYEQYF.

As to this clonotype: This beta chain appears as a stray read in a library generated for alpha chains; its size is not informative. The CDR3 sequence: CASSSPDSSTDTQYF. CDR3 DNA sequence: TGTGCCAGCTCCAGCCCAGATTCTAGCACAGATACGCAGTATTTT. This sequence joins TRBV6-2 or TRBV6-3 and TRBJ2-3; D gene unclear. Between the trimmed V and J ends, which lost 8 bases and 0 bases, there was a span of 15 bases. CDR3 length equals 15 residues. Germline assignment: CDR1 MNHEY and CDR2 SVGEGT.

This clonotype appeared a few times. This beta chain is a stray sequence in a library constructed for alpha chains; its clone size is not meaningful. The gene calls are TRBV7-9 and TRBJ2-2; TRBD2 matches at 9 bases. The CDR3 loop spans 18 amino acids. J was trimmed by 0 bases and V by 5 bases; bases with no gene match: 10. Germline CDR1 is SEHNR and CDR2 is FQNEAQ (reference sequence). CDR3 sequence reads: CASSARLAENANTGELFF. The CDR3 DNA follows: TGTGCCAGCAGCGCCAGACTAGCGGAGAACGCGAACACCGGGGAGCTGTTTTTT.

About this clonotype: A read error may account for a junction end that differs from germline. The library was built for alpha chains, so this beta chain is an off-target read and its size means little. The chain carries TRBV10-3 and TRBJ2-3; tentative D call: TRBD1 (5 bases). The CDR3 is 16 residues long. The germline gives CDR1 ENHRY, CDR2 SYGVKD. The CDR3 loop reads CAISENRRTSPDMQYF. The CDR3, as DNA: TGTGCCATCAGTGAGAACCGTCGGACAAGTCCAGATATGCAGTATTTT.

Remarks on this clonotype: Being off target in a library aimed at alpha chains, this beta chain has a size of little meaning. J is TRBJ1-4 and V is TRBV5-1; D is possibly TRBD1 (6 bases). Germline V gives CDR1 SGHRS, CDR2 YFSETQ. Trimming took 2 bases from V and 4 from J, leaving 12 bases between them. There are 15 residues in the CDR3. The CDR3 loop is CASSLTGQSNEKLFF. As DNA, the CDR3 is TGCGCCAGCAGCTTAACCGGACAGAGTAATGAAAAACTGTTTTTT.

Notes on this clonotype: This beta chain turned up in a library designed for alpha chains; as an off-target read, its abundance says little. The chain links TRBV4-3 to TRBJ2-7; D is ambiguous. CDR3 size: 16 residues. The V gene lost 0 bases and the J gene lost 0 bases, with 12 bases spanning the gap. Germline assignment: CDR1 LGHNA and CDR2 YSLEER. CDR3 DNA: TGCGCCAGCAGCCAAGATATGCAGGCGAGCTCCTACGAGCAGTACTTC. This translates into CASSQDMQASSYEQYF.

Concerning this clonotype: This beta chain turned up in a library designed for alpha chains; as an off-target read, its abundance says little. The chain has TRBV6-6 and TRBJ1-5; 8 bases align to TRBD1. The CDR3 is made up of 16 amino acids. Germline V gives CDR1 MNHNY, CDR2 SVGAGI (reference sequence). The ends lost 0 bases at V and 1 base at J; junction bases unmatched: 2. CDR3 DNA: TGTGCCAGCAGTTACTCTCGGACAGGGAGCAATCAGCCCCAGCATTTT. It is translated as CASSYSRTGSNQPQHF.

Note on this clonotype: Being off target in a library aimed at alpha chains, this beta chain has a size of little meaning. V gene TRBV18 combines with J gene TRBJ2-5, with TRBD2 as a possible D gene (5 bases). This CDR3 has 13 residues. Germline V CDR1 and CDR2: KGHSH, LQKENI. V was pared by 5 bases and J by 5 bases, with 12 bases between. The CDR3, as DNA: TGTGCCAGCTCAGATCAGCGGACGGAGACCCAGTACTTC. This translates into CASSDQRTETQYF. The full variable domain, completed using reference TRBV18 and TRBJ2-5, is NAGVMQNPRHLVRRRGQEARLRCSPMKGHSHVYWYRQLPEEGLKFMVYLQKENIIDESGMPKERFSAEFPKEGPSILRIQQVVRGDSAAYFCASSDQRTETQYFGPGTRLLVL.

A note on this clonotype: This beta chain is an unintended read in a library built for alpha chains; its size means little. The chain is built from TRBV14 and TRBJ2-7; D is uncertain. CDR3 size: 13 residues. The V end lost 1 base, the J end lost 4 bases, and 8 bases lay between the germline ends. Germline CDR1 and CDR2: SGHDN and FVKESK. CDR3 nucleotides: TGTGCCAGCAGCCAAGGGTCGGGTTACGAGCAGTACTTC. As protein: CASSQGSGYEQYF.

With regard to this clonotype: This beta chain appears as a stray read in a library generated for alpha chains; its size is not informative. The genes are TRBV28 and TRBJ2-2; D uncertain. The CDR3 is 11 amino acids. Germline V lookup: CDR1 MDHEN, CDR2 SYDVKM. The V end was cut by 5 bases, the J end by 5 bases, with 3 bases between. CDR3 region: CASSTTGELFF. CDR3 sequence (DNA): TGTGCCAGCAGTACGACCGGGGAGCTGTTTTTT.

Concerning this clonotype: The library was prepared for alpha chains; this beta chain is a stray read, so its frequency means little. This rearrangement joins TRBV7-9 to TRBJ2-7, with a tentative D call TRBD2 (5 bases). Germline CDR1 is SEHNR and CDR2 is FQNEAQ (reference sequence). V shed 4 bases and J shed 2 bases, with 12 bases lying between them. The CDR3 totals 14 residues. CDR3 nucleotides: TGTGCCAGCAGCTCCGATAGGGAGACCTACGAGCAGTACTTC. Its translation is CASSSDRETYEQYF.

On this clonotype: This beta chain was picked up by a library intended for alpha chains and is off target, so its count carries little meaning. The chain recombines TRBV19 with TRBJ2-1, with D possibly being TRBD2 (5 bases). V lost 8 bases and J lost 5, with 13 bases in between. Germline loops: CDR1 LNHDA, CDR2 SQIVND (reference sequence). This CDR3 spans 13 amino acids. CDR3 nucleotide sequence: TGTGCCAGTGGACCCCGGGGAGACAATGAGCAGTTCTTC. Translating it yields CASGPRGDNEQFF.

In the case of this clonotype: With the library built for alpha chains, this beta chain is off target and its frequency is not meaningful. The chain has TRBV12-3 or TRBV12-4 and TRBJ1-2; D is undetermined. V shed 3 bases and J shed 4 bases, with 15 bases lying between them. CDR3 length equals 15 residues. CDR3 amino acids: CASSFQIGISYGYTF. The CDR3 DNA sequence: TGTGCCAGCAGTTTTCAAATAGGGATTAGCTATGGCTACACCTTC.

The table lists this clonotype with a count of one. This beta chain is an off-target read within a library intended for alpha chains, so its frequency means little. The CDR3: CATSGQRGPPYEQYF. In nucleotides, the CDR3 is TGTGCCACCAGCGGACAAAGAGGACCGCCCTACGAGCAGTACTTC. This chain uses TRBV15 with TRBJ2-7, with D possibly matching TRBD1 (5 bases). The CDR3 extends over 15 amino acids. The V gene lost 5 bases and the J gene lost 2 bases, with 16 bases spanning the gap. CDR1 and CDR2 (germline): LNHNV, YYDKDF (reference sequence).

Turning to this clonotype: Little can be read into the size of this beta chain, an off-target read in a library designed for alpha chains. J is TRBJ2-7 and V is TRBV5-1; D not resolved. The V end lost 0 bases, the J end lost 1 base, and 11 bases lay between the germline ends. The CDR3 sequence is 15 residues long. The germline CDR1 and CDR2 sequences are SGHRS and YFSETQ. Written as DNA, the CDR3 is TGCGCCAGCAGCTTGGGGCCTCAGGCTTCCTACGAGCAGTACTTC. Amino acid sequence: CASSLGPQASYEQYF.

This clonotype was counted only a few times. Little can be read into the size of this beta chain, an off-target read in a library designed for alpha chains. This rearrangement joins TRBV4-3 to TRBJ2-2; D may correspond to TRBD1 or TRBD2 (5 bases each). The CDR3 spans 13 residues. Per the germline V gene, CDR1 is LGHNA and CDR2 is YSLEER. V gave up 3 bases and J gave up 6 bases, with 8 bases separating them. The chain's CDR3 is CASSQGRAGELFF. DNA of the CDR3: TGCGCCAGCAGCCAGGGACGGGCCGGGGAGCTGTTTTTT.

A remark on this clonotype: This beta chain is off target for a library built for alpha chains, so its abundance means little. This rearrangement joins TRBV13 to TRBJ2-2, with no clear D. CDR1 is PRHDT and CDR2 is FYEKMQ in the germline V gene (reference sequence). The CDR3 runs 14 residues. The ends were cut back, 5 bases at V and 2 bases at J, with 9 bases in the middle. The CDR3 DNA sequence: TGTGCCAGCAGCGTTGACTCCAACACCGGGGAGCTGTTTTTT. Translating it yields CASSVDSNTGELFF.